Shown below are 29 T cell receptor beta chains from a single sample sequenced in a study of breast tumors, draining lymph nodes, adjacent tissues. TCRdb reprocessed the multiplex PCR reads with MiXCR, giving one entry per CDR3 protein. The sample includes some 140,000 distinct CDR3 sequences, approximately 20% of them seen just once. The lymph nodes were axillary draining lymph nodes from breast cancer patients. Sequencing was performed on axillary lymph node tissue. These receptors originate from a female donor with breast cancer. Some clones in this sample may be carry-over from other donors' samples.

This clonotype appeared many times. J is TRBJ2-2 and V is TRBV6-6, with 7 bases that match TRBD2. The CDR3 consists of 17 residues. The J segment lost 2 bases and the V segment lost 0 bases, leaving 6 bases of the junction unmatched. The germline V gene encodes CDR1 MNHNY and CDR2 SVGAGI (reference sequence). CDR3 DNA: TGTGCCAGCAGTTACTCGTCTAGCGGCCAAAACACCGGGGAGCTGTTTTTT. It is translated as CASSYSSSGQNTGELFF.

This clonotype was found many times. The J gene is TRBJ2-1, the V gene TRBV7-8; D possibly corresponds to TRBD1 (6 bases). This CDR3 is 14 amino acids long. In germline, CDR1 is SGHVS, CDR2 FQNEAQ. Trimming removed 7 bases at V and 2 bases at J, with 12 bases between. For the CDR3, the DNA is TGTGCCAGCACCCCGGGACAAACCTACAATGAGCAGTTCTTC. This codes for CASTPGQTYNEQFF.

This clonotype was detected ten times or more. The chain carries TRBV14 and TRBJ2-5; weak D call: TRBD1 (5 bases). The CDR3 totals 13 residues. Germline values: CDR1 SGHDN, CDR2 FVKESK. V gave up 1 base and J gave up 14 bases, with 17 bases separating them. As DNA, the CDR3 is TGTGCCAGCAGCCAAGCGAGTCGTCAGGGTGTATACTTC. Amino acids: CASSQASRQGVYF.

This chain connects TRBV5-4 to TRBJ2-4; 8 nucleotides agree with TRBD2. V was clipped by 7 bases and J by 6 bases; unmatched bases: 6. Germline V gives CDR1 SGHNT, CDR2 YYREEE (reference sequence). This CDR3 spans 13 amino acids. The DNA for the CDR3 is TGTGCCAGCGGTAGCGGGAACGCAAACATTCAGTACTTC. Translated, it gives CASGSGNANIQYF.

Ten or more counts support this clonotype. This chain links TRBV5-1 with TRBJ2-3; the D gene could be TRBD1 or TRBD2 (5 bases each). Germline V gene data show CDR1 as SGHRS and CDR2 as YFSETQ. V lost 4 bases to trimming and J lost 0 bases, with 12 bases between them. There are 15 residues in the CDR3. Here the CDR3 reads CASSPQGRSTDTQYF. The CDR3 DNA is TGCGCCAGCAGCCCGCAGGGACGGAGCACAGATACGCAGTATTTT.

This clonotype was found many times. The V and J genes are TRBV6-2 or TRBV6-3 and TRBJ1-2, with TRBD1 identical over 10 bases. Germline CDR1 is MNHEY and CDR2 is SVGEGT. This CDR3 contains 14 residues. J gave up 4 bases and V 6 bases, and 5 bases lay outside the gene matches. The CDR3 DNA reads TGTGCCAGCAGAGGGACAGGGGACGTCTATGGCTACACCTTC. Encoded protein: CASRGTGDVYGYTF.

In this sample, this clonotype turned up once. Just one base apart from a much larger clone, this may be a read error. V is TRBV3-1 and J is TRBJ2-5, with D perhaps TRBD2 (6 bases). This CDR3 is 16 amino acids long. Germline loops: CDR1 LGHDT, CDR2 YNNKEL (reference sequence). V lost 4 bases to trimming and J lost 3 bases, with 18 bases between them. The CDR3: CASSRVRGGVKETQYF. Here the CDR3 DNA reads TGTGCCAGCAGCCGAGTGCGCGGAGGGGTCAAAGAGACCCAGTACTTC.

The chain has TRBV19 and TRBJ1-5; TRBD1 is a possible D gene (6 bases). Germline CDR1 LNHDA, CDR2 SQIVND (reference sequence). Trimming cost V 5 bases and J 11 bases, with 16 bases left between them. This CDR3 spans 13 amino acids. The CDR3 DNA is TGTGCCAGTAGTGGGGGGCTAATGGAGTCCCAGCATTTT. This encodes CASSGGLMESQHF.

There are many counts of this clonotype. This CDR3 is CASRPDRARETQYF. CDR3 nucleotides: TGTGCCAGTAGACCCGACAGGGCCAGGGAGACCCAGTACTTC. The chain couples TRBV19 to TRBJ2-5; the match to TRBD1 covers 7 bases. CDR1 LNHDA and CDR2 SQIVND come from the germline V gene (reference sequence). CDR3 length: 14 residues. J lost 5 bases, V lost 6 bases, and 9 bases had no gene match. Complete variable domain (other parts from reference TRBV19 and TRBJ2-5): DGGITQSPKYLFRKEGQNVTLSCEQNLNHDAMYWYRQDPGQGLRLIYYSQIVNDFQKGDIAEGYSVSREKKESFPLTVTSAQKNPTAFYLCASRPDRARETQYFGPGTRLLVL.

Only a few counts were recorded for this clonotype. A much bigger clone sits one base away, suggesting this may be a read error. The rearrangement joins TRBV7-6 to TRBJ2-5; D not certain. The V gene's germline CDR1 is SGHVS and CDR2 FNYEAQ. CDR3 length: 15 residues. CDR3 sequence (DNA): TGTGCCAGCAGCTTAGCGGGCGGTGTTAAAGAGACCCAGCACTTC. Residues: CASSLAGGVKETQHF.

Remarks on this clonotype: A single base separates this from a much larger clone, so it may be a read error. The CDR3 does not close with the conserved phenylalanine or tryptophan, likely indicating a read error. The chain has TRBV7-2 and TRBJ1-5; D remains ambiguous. V was shortened by 1 base and J by 6 bases, with 4 bases between the two germline ends. The CDR3 runs 12 residues. The germline V gene has CDR1 SGHTA and CDR2 FQGNSA. The CDR3: CASSLGLQPQHS. The CDR3 region has the DNA TGTGCCAGCAGCTTAGGCCTTCAGCCCCAGCATTCT.

This clonotype was detected many times. This chain uses TRBV29-1 with TRBJ2-7; no clear D. The germline CDR1 and CDR2 sequences are SQVTM and ANQGSEA. This CDR3 spans 9 amino acids. V lost 7 bases, J lost 3 bases, and 4 bases lay in between. Here the CDR3 DNA reads TGCAGCGCCTGCTACGAGCAGTACTTC. Translation: CSACYEQYF.

The chain is built from TRBV2 and TRBJ1-2; D not resolved. Germline lookup yields CDR1 SNHLY and CDR2 FYNNEI. V lost 2 bases, J lost 1 base, and 11 bases lay in between. CDR3 length: 15 amino acids. As DNA, the CDR3 is TGTGCCAGCAGTGAACGGAGACAAAGTAACTATGGCTACACCTTC. This encodes CASSERRQSNYGYTF.

This clonotype was seen many times. This sequence joins TRBV10-3 and TRBJ2-1; 11 nucleotides line up with TRBD2. CDR1 and CDR2 from the germline V gene are ENHRY and SYGVKD. The CDR3 is 15 residues long. V lost 6 bases to trimming and J lost 8 bases; unmatched junction nucleotides: 9. The CDR3 loop reads CAIRPGTSGYDEQFF. The CDR3 DNA reads as TGTGCCATCAGACCCGGGACTAGCGGTTACGATGAGCAGTTCTTC.

The V and J genes are TRBV5-6 and TRBJ2-4; 11 bases align to TRBD2. V shed 2 bases and J 1 base; nucleotides not matched to a gene: 2. The CDR3 has 16 amino acids. CDR1 and CDR2 (germline): SGHDT, YYEEEE. DNA of the CDR3: TGTGCCAGCAGCTTACTAGCGGGAGAGGCCAAAAACATTCAGTACTTC. Its translation is CASSLLAGEAKNIQYF.

This clonotype was observed once. Since a much larger clone is just one base distant, this may be a read error. The chain combines TRBV27 with TRBJ2-7, with TRBD1 identical over 9 bases. From germline, CDR1 is MNHEY and CDR2 SMNVEV (reference sequence). With V trimmed by 8 bases and J by 2 bases, 10 bases remained unmatched. The CDR3 contains 15 residues. In DNA form, the CDR3 reads TGTGCCAGCGGTCAACCGGGACAGGGTACCTACGAGCAGTACTTC. Its translation is CASGQPGQGTYEQYF.

A word on this clonotype: Just one base apart from a much larger clone, this may be a read error. V usage is TRBV12-5 and J usage is TRBJ2-7, with 8 bases matching TRBD1. The CDR3 runs to 15 residues. CDR1 and CDR2 (germline): LGHNT, FRNRAP. CDR3 DNA: TGTGCTACTGGTTTGGTTACAGGGGGGTCCTACGAGCAGTACTTC. Its protein is CATGLVTGGSYEQYF.

In this sample, this clonotype turned up a few times. J is TRBJ2-2 and V is TRBV5-1; TRBD2 matches at 10 bases. CDR3 length equals 17 residues. The germline V gene encodes CDR1 SGHRS and CDR2 YFSETQ. Trimming cost V 0 bases and J 4 bases; bases outside gene matches: 6. DNA for the CDR3: TGCGCCAGCAGCTTGGCTCTAGCGGGAGTCCGCACCGGGGAGCTGTTTTTT. Its protein product is CASSLALAGVRTGELFF.

This clonotype was detected ten times or more. The rearrangement links TRBV6-1 to TRBJ2-1; D call uncertain. Germline CDR1 and CDR2: MNHNS and SASEGT. The CDR3 runs 14 residues. Trimming removed 8 bases from V and 0 bases from J, with 11 bases in between. Here the CDR3 reads CASADRSSYNEQFF. The CDR3 nucleotides read TGTGCCAGCGCCGACCGTAGCTCCTACAATGAGCAGTTCTTC.

Points on this clonotype: A much larger clone differs from this one at a single base, so this may be a read error. The V call is TRBV9, the J call TRBJ1-2; possibly TRBD1 for D (5 bases). This CDR3 is built from 17 residues. Germline loops: CDR1 SGDLS, CDR2 YYNGEE. CDR3 region: CASSVAGTLNSAYGYAF. In DNA, the CDR3 is TGTGCCAGCAGCGTAGCCGGGACCCTCAATTCCGCCTATGGCTACGCCTTC.

This clonotype was picked up many times. The chain carries TRBV20-1 and TRBJ2-1; TRBD1 aligns across 10 bases. CDR3 length equals 14 residues. The ends lost 4 bases at V and 2 bases at J; junction bases unmatched: 2. CDR1 and CDR2 from the germline V gene are DFQATT and SNEGSKA (reference sequence). The CDR3 region is CSATGQGAYNEQFF. CDR3 coding DNA: TGCAGTGCTACCGGACAGGGGGCCTACAATGAGCAGTTCTTC.

This clonotype was observed at least ten times. The chain couples TRBV12-3 or TRBV12-4 to TRBJ2-1, with TRBD1 as a possible D gene (5 bases). The V end lost 6 bases, the J end lost 0 bases, and 12 bases lay between the germline ends. There are 15 residues in the CDR3. The CDR3 spells CASRPRESSYNEQFF. The CDR3 DNA follows: TGTGCCAGCAGACCCAGGGAATCCTCCTACAATGAGCAGTTCTTC.

The V and J genes are TRBV28 and TRBJ2-7; the match to TRBD2 covers 8 bases. Unmatched junction bases numbered 10, after V lost 6 bases and J lost 3 bases. Germline assignment: CDR1 MDHEN and CDR2 SYDVKM. This CDR3 has 15 residues. CDR3 protein: CASRRAGGRVYEQYF. For the CDR3, the DNA is TGTGCCAGCAGGAGGGCGGGGGGAAGGGTCTACGAGCAGTACTTC.

This clonotype appeared many times. The V and J genes are TRBV19 and TRBJ2-3; D perhaps matches TRBD2 (6 bases). The CDR3 has 15 residues. The V end was cut by 3 bases, the J end by 1 base, with 11 bases between. Germline V gene data show CDR1 as LNHDA and CDR2 as SQIVND (reference sequence). For the CDR3, the DNA is TGTGCCAGTAGTATTCCTAGCGTGGGCACAGATACGCAGTATTTT. Translated: CASSIPSVGTDTQYF.

On this clonotype itself: A read error may be the cause here, since a much bigger clone is one base away. The chain has TRBV2 and TRBJ2-2, with D perhaps TRBD1 (5 bases). V was clipped by 11 bases and J by 1 base, with 14 bases between them. The CDR3 totals 14 residues. CDR1 and CDR2 from the germline V gene are SNHLY and FYNNEI. CDR3 DNA sequence: TGTGCCGGCAACACCCAGGGGAACACCGGGGAGCTGTTTTTT. Encoded protein: CAGNTQGNTGELFF.

This clonotype was seen at least ten times. A read error may produce the germline difference seen at one junction end. The rearrangement links TRBV7-8 to TRBJ2-3, with a tentative D call TRBD1 (6 bases). The germline gives CDR1 SGHVS, CDR2 FQNEAQ. This CDR3 has 10 amino acids. This chain's CDR3 is CTGIGDTQYF. In DNA form, the CDR3 reads TGCACAGGGATTGGAGATACGCAGTATTTT.

This clonotype was counted ten times or more. The V call is TRBV7-6, the J call TRBJ2-2; D unresolved. Germline V gene lookup returns CDR1 SGHVS and CDR2 FNYEAQ. The CDR3 length is 17 residues. Trimming left V 3 bases short and J 0 bases short, with 14 bases between. The CDR3 region has the DNA TGTGCCAGCAGCTTGTTTTCGGTAGGGCCGAACACCGGGGAGCTGTTTTTT. Amino acids: CASSLFSVGPNTGELFF.

Comment on this clonotype: A much larger clonotype is one base distant, so this may be a read error. The chain has TRBV2 and TRBJ2-1; TRBD2 is a possible D gene (5 bases). The CDR3 consists of 15 residues. V lost 0 bases and J lost 4, with 10 bases in between. Per the germline V gene, CDR1 is SNHLY and CDR2 is FYNNEI. The CDR3 reads CASSEAEASYNEQFF. CDR3 sequence (DNA): TGTGCCAGCAGTGAAGCGGAGGCGAGTTACAATGAGCAGTTCTTC.

Only one count was recorded for this clonotype. The chain uses TRBV25-1 and TRBJ1-1, with 9 positions matching TRBD1. The CDR3 spans 15 residues. Looked up from germline, CDR1 is MGHDK and CDR2 is SYGVNS. J lost 10 bases, V lost 1 base, and 10 bases had no gene match. The CDR3 loop reads CASSEWSDRGSVAFF. The CDR3 DNA sequence: TGTGCCAGCAGTGAATGGTCCGACAGGGGGTCTGTAGCTTTCTTT.